This is a list of T cell receptor beta chains from one sample in a study of T cell repertoires in cytomegalovirus infection. In TCRdb, the reads were re-called with MiXCR into one record per CDR3 protein. The table records about 140,000 distinct CDR3 sequences, about 6.5% of them present only once. Input material: PBMCs. Receptors originate from a human donor in good health (CMV status not recorded). Some clones in this sample may be carry-over from other donors' samples. Each CDR3 is given with its conserved first and last residue. A D gene is named only where the DNA matches it firmly. Clone sizes are given selectively: once, few, many, or a class where the clone is expanded.

>TRBJ1-4|TRBV19|.|.
TGTGCCAGTTTGGACCGAGGGGGAAGTGAAAAACTGTTTTTT
CASLDRGGSEKLFF
>TRBJ2-1|TRBV7-2|TRBD2|many
TGTGCCAGCAGCACACGACTAGCGGGGGGGCTGTATGAGCAGTTCTTC
CASSTRLAGGLYEQFF
>TRBJ1-1|TRBV28|TRBD1|.
TGTGCCAGCAGTCTACAGACAGGGCAGGGCACTGAAGCTTTCTTT
CASSLQTGQGTEAFF
>TRBJ2-5|TRBV6-1|.|many
TGTGCCAGCAGTGAGAACCGAGAGACCCAGTACTTC
CASSENRETQYF
>TRBJ1-1|TRBV10-1|.|many
TGCGCCAGCAGTGAGGTTGACATGAACACTGAAGCTTTCTTT
CASSEVDMNTEAFF
>TRBJ2-2|TRBV11-3|.|many
TGTGCCAGCAGCTCCCGACAGGTCCCCGGGGAGCTGTTTTTT
CASSSRQVPGELFF
>TRBJ2-3|TRBV15|.|few
TGTGCCACCAGCAGAGATAGGAGGGGTCTAGGAGATACGCAGTATTTT
CATSRDRRGLGDTQYF
>TRBJ1-2|TRBV7-8|.|many
TGTGCCAGCAGCACAGGAGGGGGGCTACGTGGCTACACCTTC
CASSTGGGLRGYTF
>TRBJ2-1|TRBV20-1|TRBD2|many
TGCAGTGCTAGAGAGGTAGCGGGCTCCTACAATGAGCAGTTCTTC
CSAREVAGSYNEQFF
>TRBJ2-5|TRBV7-2|.|many
TGTGCCAGCAGCTTAGCGGGGATCAACCAAGAGACCCAGTACTTC
CASSLAGINQETQYF
>TRBJ2-1|TRBV20-1|TRBD1|many
TGCAGTGCTAGTCGACAGGGGGCGGGGTACAATGAGCAGTTCTTC
CSASRQGAGYNEQFF
>TRBJ1-1|TRBV29-1|.|.
TGCAGCGGGTCCAAAGGGTCGAACACTGAAGCTTTCTTT
CSGSKGSNTEAFF
>TRBJ1-3|TRBV12-3/TRBV12-4|.|.
TGTGCCAGCAGTTTTAGGGGCTCTGGAAACACCATATATTTT
CASSFRGSGNTIYF
>TRBJ1-5|TRBV7-2|TRBD1|many
TGTGCCAGCAGCTTAGCTCCCGGACAGGGAAGGCAGCCCCAGCATTTT
CASSLAPGQGRQPQHF
>TRBJ2-1|TRBV25-1|.|many
TGTGCCAGCAGTGAAAGGTCGGGCCGCGCCAATGAGCAGTTCTTC
CASSERSGRANEQFF
>TRBJ2-4|TRBV7-2|TRBD2|many
TGTGCCAGCAGCTTAGTGAGCGGGGGGGCCAAAAACATTCAGTACTTC
CASSLVSGGAKNIQYF
>TRBJ2-2|TRBV20-1|TRBD2|.
TGCAGTGCTGTCTCTAGCGGGGGTTCGAACACCGGGGAGCTGTTTTTT
CSAVSSGGSNTGELFF
>TRBJ1-2|TRBV6-2/TRBV6-3|.|many
TGTGCCAGCAGTTACGCAACTGAACCATACGACTACACCTTC
CASSYATEPYDYTF
>TRBJ1-6|TRBV7-2|.|many
TGTGCCAGCAGCTTAAATAGGGACTCGACACCCCTCCACTTT
CASSLNRDSTPLHF
>TRBJ2-2|TRBV5-4|.|many
TGTGCCAGCAGTAAGACAGGGAACACCGGGGAGCTGTTTTTT
CASSKTGNTGELFF
>TRBJ2-5|TRBV20-1|TRBD1|many
TGCAGTGCTAGCAGGGGACAGGGGGCGGAGACCCAGTACTTC
CSASRGQGAETQYF
>TRBJ2-1|TRBV6-6|.|.
TGTGCCAGCAGTTACTCCGGGACAAGGTCCATGGGGCAGTTCTTC
CASSYSGTRSMGQFF
>TRBJ1-2|TRBV29-1|TRBD1|few
TGCAGCGTTGAAGGCGGACAGGGGGCTGGGGGCTACACCTTC
CSVEGGQGAGGYTF
>TRBJ2-5|TRBV5-4|.|.
TGTGCCAGCGCACCGGGACCGGGGTGGGAGACCCAGTACTTC
CASAPGPGWETQYF
>TRBJ1-6|TRBV7-2|TRBD1|many
TGTGCCAGCAGCCGGGACAGGTTAGGTTCACCCCTCCACTTT
CASSRDRLGSPLHF
>TRBJ2-7|TRBV10-2|.|few
TGCGCCAGCAGCCAGGGGAGCGGCGAGCAGTACTTC
CASSQGSGEQYF
>TRBJ1-1|TRBV7-2|.|many
TGTGCCAGCAGCTTACTAAGAGCCGGCACTGAAGCTTTCTTT
CASSLLRAGTEAFF